This TCR beta chain was identified in a study of cytomegalovirus exposure and HLA in healthy donors. Germline V gene lookup returns CDR1 LNHDA and CDR2 SQIVND (reference sequence). The length of the CDR3 is 17 residues. Trimming cost V 4 bases and J 3 bases; bases outside gene matches: 14. Points on this clone: What it binds is not known.

Broader study findings: The majority of TCR sequences were rare, yet some public TCRs appeared in many donors. Sequencing probably produced one cluster of sequence variants that were highly shared. Analysis performed later found more than 15,000 TCR beta sequences associated with HLA alleles at 0.05 false discovery rate.

The PCR ran on 60 Vbeta and 13 Jbeta primers. The assay was immunoSEQ multiplex PCR, and TCRdb's table has in-frame clones only and misses some. The sample records roughly 150,000 clones, about 70% being singletons. The TCR was taken from a woman aged 40 to 50 in good health and CMV-seronegative. The sample comprised PBMCs. The genes are TRBV19 and TRBJ2-7; 8 nucleotides align to TRBD1. The CDR3 protein is CASSRLNGQGRSYEQYF. The CDR3 region has the DNA TGTGCCAGTAGTAGATTAAACGGACAGGGAAGGAGCTACGAGCAGTACTTC.